This TCR beta chain came from a study of CD8 T cells in Susac syndrome. Study information: Active disease was present in six of the sequenced Susac syndrome patients, whereas 8 or 9 of them were in remission. Patients with Susac syndrome, at blood draw, were therapy-naive, on corticosteroids, or on intravenous immunoglobulin alone.

CDR1 is SGHTS and CDR2 is YDEGEE in the germline V gene. The CDR3 totals 17 residues. V was clipped by 3 bases and J by 2 bases; unmatched bases: 8. The study's findings and limits: As the study acknowledged, the number of individuals who were part of its TCR sequencing and HLA analysis was relatively small.

Worth noting for this clonotype: No antigen is known for it.

RNA, at about 0.45 to 1 ug, was reverse transcribed with random hexamers. TCRdb reprocessed the immunoSEQ multiplex PCR reads with MiXCR, giving one entry per CDR3 protein. The table records 150,000 to 200,000 distinct CDR3 sequences, roughly 94% of them present only once. Sequencing input: CD4+ T cells from PBMCs. The clonotype originates from a human donor with Susac syndrome. This chain connects TRBV5-8 to TRBJ2-3; 11 bases are shared with TRBD2. CDR3 sequence (DNA): TGTGCCAGCAGCTGGGGAGGGACTAGCGGATACACAGATACGCAGTATTTT. It codes for CASSWGGTSGYTDTQYF.